This T cell receptor beta chain was captured by sequencing in a study of T cells in Graves' hyperthyroidism and ophthalmopathy. Study-wide context: Peripheral blood draws took place at initial diagnosis, ahead of any treatment. The study's findings and limits: Ophthalmopathy stood apart from stable hyperthyroidism in a 13 V-J model.

The germline V gene has CDR1 SNHLY and CDR2 FYNNEI. This CDR3 is 14 amino acids long. V lost 5 bases to trimming and J lost 0 bases, with 8 bases between them. Regions amplified from RNA transcripts were the TCR beta CDR3 regions. The HTBI primer set served for first-round RT-PCR of the TCR CDR3. TCRdb passed the multiplex PCR reads through MiXCR, listing each CDR3 protein once. Of about 360,000 distinct CDR3 sequences in the sample, around 14% were seen once. This clonotype was counted ten times or more. What it recognizes is unknown. The chain has TRBV2 and TRBJ1-5; D is unclear. The specimen sequenced was blood. The source is a woman aged 18-29 years with Graves' hyperthyroidism. The CDR3 DNA follows: TGTGCCAGCAGTCGACAAATTAGCAATCAGCCCCAGCATTTT. Protein product: CASSRQISNQPQHF.